This T cell receptor beta chain was profiled in a study of esophageal squamous cell carcinoma under preoperative chemotherapy. TCRdb reprocessed the PCR reads with MiXCR, giving one entry per CDR3 protein. The table records almost 9,500 distinct CDR3 sequences, roughly half of them present only once. The V end lost 0 bases, the J end lost 1 base, and 6 bases lay between the germline ends. This CDR3 is built from 14 residues. Germline V gene sequence: CDR1 MNHNS, CDR2 SASEGT. This clonotype was detected ten times or more. This sample's time point: after preoperative PTX-NDP chemotherapy. This receptor was taken from a human donor with esophageal squamous cell carcinoma. The donor label of this sample is uncertain. This specimen was taken from a patient given preoperative chemotherapy. The rearrangement joins TRBV6-1 to TRBJ1-1; D not resolved. CDR3 in DNA: TGTGCCAGCAGTGAAGCGATGGGGAACACTGAAGCTTTCTTT. It encodes CASSEAMGNTEAFF.